This T cell receptor beta chain was captured in a study of OX40 agonist ivuxolimab in advanced cancers. Turning to the study itself: The dose-escalation group included hepatocellular carcinoma, melanoma, renal cell carcinoma and head and neck cancer.

CDR1 and CDR2 (germline): LNHNV, YYDKDF (reference sequence). The CDR3 sequence is 15 residues long. V was trimmed by 0 bases and J by 1 base, leaving 9 bases between them. Assay used: immunoSEQ multiplex PCR; TCRdb lists only in-frame clones, some missing. The sample yields some 100,000 clones, 65% to 90% seen once. The clonotype comes from an adult with an advanced solid tumor such as melanoma, head and neck, liver or kidney cancer. This sequence joins TRBV15 and TRBJ1-1; no clear D gene. Here the sequenced sample was CD4+ or CD8+ T cells sorted from blood, taken in a trial of the OX40 agonist ivuxolimab. DNA for the CDR3: TGTGCCACCAGCAGAGATACTGCACAGAACACTGAAGCTTTCTTT. The encoded protein is CATSRDTAQNTEAFF.